This T cell receptor (beta chain) emerged from a study of T cells in Graves' hyperthyroidism and ophthalmopathy. For the study at large: Peripheral blood sampling occurred at initial diagnosis, before any treatment. Study-level results: Separation of ophthalmopathy from stable hyperthyroidism was achieved by a 13 V-J model.

The source material, RNA transcripts, was used to amplify TCR beta CDR3 regions. HTBI primers drove first-round RT-PCR of the TCR CDR3. TCRdb fed the multiplex PCR reads into MiXCR, producing one record per CDR3 protein. Of under 750,000 distinct CDR3 sequences listed, 18% are singletons. This clonotype was counted a few times. As yet, its antigen is unknown. Trimming shortened V by 0 bases and J by 4 bases, and 10 bases separated the two germline ends. CDR3 size: 14 residues. CDR1 and CDR2 (germline): SGHRS, YFSETQ. The material sequenced was blood. This chain connects TRBV5-1 to TRBJ1-2, with D hard to call. The origin of this receptor is a woman in her 50s with Graves' hyperthyroidism that later progressed to Graves' ophthalmopathy. CDR3 amino acids: CASSLAVRAYGYTF. The CDR3, as DNA: TGCGCCAGCAGCTTGGCTGTGAGGGCCTATGGCTACACCTTC.